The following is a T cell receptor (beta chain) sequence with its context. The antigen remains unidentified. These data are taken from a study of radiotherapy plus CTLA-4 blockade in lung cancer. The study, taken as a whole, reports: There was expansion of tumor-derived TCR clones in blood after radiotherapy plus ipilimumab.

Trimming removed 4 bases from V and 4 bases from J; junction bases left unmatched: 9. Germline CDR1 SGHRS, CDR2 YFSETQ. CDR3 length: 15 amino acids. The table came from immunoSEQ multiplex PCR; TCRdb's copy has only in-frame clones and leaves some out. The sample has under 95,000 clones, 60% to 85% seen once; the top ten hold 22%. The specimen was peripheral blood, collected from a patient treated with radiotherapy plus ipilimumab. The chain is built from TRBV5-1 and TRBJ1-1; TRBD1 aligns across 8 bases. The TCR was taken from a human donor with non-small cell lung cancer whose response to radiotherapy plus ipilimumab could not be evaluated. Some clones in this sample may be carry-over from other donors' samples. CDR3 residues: CASSARTGSGTEAFF. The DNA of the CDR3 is TGCGCCAGCAGCGCCAGGACAGGGAGCGGCACTGAAGCTTTCTTT.